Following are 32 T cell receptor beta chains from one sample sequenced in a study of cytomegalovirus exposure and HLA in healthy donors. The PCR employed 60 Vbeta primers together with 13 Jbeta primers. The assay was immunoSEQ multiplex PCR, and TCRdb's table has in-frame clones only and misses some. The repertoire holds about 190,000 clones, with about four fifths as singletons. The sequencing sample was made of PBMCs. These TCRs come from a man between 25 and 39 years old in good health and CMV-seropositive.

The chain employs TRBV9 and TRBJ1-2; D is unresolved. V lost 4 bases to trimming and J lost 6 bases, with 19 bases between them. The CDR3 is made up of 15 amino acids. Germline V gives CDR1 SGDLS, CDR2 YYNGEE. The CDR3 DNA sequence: TGTGCCAGCAGCCCCCTTCCTCGGGAGCCCCATGGCTACACCTTC. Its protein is CASSPLPREPHGYTF.

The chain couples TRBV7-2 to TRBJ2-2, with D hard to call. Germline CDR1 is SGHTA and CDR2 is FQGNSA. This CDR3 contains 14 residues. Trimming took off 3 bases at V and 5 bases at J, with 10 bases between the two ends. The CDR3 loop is CASSLPSRTGELFF. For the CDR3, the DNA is TGTGCCAGCAGCTTGCCCTCGAGAACCGGGGAGCTGTTTTTT.

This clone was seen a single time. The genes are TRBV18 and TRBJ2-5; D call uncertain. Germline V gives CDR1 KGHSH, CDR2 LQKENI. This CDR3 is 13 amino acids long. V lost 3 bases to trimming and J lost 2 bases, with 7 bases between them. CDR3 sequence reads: CASSPIEQETQYF. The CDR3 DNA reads TGTGCCAGCTCACCTATAGAACAAGAGACCCAGTACTTC.

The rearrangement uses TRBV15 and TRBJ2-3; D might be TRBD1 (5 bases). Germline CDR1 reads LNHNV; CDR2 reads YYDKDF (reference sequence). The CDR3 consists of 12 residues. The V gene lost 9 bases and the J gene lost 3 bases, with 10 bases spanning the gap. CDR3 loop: CATGAATDTQYF. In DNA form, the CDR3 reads TGTGCCACTGGGGCCGCTACAGATACGCAGTATTTT. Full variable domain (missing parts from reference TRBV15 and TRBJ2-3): DAMVIQNPRYQVTQFGKPVTLSCSQTLNHNVMYWYQQKSSQAPKLLFHYYDKDFNNEADTPDNFQSRRPNTSFCFLDIRSPGLGDTAMYLCATGAATDTQYFGPGTRLTVL.

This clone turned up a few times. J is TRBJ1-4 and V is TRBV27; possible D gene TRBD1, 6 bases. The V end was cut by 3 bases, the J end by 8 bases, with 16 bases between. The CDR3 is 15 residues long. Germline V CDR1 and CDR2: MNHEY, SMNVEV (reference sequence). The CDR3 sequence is CASSFSAQGREKLFF. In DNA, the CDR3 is TGTGCCAGCAGTTTTTCCGCCCAGGGGAGAGAAAAACTGTTTTTT.

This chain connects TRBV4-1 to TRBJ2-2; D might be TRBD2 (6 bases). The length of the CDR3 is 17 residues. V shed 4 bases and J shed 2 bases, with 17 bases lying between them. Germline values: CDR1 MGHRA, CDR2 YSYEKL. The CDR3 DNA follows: TGCGCCAGCAGCCCTATTAAAGCGGGCCTTAACACCGGGGAGCTGTTTTTT. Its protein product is CASSPIKAGLNTGELFF.

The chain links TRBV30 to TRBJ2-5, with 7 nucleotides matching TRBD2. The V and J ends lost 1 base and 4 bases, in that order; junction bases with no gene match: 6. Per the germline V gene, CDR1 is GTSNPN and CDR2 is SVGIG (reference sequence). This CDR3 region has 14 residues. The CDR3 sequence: CAWSEGGSGETQYF. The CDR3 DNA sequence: TGTGCCTGGAGTGAGGGCGGGAGCGGAGAGACCCAGTACTTC. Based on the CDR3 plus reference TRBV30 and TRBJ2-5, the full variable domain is SQTIHQWPATLVQPVGSPLSLECTVEGTSNPNLYWYRQAAGRGLQLLFYSVGIGQISSEVPQNLSASRPQDRQFILSSKKLLLSDSGFYLCAWSEGGSGETQYFGPGTRLLVL.

CDR3 region: CASSLQVVAGANTDTQYF. The DNA of the CDR3 is TGTGCCAGCAGCTTACAGGTGGTAGCGGGAGCGAACACAGATACGCAGTATTTT. J is TRBJ2-3 and V is TRBV7-2, with TRBD2 identical over 9 bases. V shed 2 bases and J 2 bases; nucleotides not matched to a gene: 11. Germline V gives CDR1 SGHTA, CDR2 FQGNSA. This CDR3 is built from 18 residues.

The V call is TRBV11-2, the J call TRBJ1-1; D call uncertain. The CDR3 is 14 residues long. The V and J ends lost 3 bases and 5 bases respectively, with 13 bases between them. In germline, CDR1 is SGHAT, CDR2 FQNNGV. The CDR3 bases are TGTGCCAGCAGCTTGCCTCGGCGAGGTACTGAAGCTTTCTTT. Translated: CASSLPRRGTEAFF. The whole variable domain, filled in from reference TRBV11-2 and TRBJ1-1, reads EAGVAQSPRYKIIEKRQSVAFWCNPISGHATLYWYQQILGQGPKLLIQFQNNGVVDDSQLPKDRFSAERLKGVDSTLKIQPAKLEDSAVYLCASSLPRRGTEAFFGQGTRLTVV.

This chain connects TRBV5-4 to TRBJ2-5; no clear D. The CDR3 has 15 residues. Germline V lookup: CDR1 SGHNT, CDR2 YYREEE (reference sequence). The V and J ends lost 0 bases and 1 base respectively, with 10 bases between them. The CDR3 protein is CASSLEGGSQETQYF. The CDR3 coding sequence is TGTGCCAGCAGCTTGGAAGGCGGCAGCCAAGAGACCCAGTACTTC.

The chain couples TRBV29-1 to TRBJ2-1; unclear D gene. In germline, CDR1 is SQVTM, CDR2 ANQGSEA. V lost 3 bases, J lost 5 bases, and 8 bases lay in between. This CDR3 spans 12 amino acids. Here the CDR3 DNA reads TGCAGCGTTGAGTTTCGGGACAATGAGCAGTTCTTC. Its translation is CSVEFRDNEQFF.

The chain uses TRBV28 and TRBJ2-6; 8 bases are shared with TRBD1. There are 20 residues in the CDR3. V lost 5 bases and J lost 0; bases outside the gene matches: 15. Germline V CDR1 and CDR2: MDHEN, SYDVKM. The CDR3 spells CASSPRPDRVGRSGANVLTF. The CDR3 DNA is TGTGCCAGCAGTCCCCGTCCGGACAGGGTCGGGCGCTCTGGGGCCAACGTCCTGACTTTC. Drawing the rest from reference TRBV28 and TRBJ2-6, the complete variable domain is DVKVTQSSRYLVKRTGEKVFLECVQDMDHENMFWYRQDPGLGLRLIYFSYDVKMKEKGDIPEGYSVSREKKERFSLILESASTNQTSMYLCASSPRPDRVGRSGANVLTFGAGSRLTVL.

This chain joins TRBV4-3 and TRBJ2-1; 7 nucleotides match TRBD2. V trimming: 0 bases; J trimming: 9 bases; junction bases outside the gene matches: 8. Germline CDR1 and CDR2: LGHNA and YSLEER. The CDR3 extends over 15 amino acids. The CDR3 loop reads CASSQDGTKGSEQFF. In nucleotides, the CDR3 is TGCGCCAGCAGCCAAGATGGGACTAAAGGCAGTGAGCAGTTCTTC.

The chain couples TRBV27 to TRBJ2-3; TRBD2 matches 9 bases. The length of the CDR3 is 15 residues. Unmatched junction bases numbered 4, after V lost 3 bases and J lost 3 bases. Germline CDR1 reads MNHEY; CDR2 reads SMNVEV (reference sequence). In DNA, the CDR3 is TGTGCCAGCAGTTTGCTAGCGGGGTCGACAGATACGCAGTATTTT. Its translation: CASSLLAGSTDTQYF.

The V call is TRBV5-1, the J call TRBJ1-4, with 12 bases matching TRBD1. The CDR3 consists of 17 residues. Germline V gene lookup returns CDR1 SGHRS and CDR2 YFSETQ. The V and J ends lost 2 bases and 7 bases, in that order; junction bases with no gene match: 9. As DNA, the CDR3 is TGCGCCAGCAGCTTATCCGGGACAGGGGGCGCAGGTGAAAAACTGTTTTTT. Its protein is CASSLSGTGGAGEKLFF.

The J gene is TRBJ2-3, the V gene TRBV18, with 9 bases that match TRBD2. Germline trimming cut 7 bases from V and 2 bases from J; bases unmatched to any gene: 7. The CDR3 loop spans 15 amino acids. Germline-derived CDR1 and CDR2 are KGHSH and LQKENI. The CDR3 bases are TGTGCCAGCTGTCCGACTAGCGGAGACACAGATACGCAGTATTTT. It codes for CASCPTSGDTDTQYF.

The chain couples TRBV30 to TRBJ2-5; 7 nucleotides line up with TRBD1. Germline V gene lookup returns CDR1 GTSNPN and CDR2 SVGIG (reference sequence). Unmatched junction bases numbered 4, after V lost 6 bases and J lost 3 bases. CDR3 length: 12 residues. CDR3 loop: CACLDREETQYF. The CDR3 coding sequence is TGTGCCTGCCTAGACAGGGAAGAGACCCAGTACTTC.

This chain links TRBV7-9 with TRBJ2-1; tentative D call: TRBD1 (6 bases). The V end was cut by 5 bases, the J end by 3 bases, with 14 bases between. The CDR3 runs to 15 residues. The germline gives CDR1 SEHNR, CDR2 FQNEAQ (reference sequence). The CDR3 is CASSPNVQGYNEQFF. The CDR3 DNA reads TGTGCCAGCAGCCCAAACGTACAGGGCTACAATGAGCAGTTCTTC.

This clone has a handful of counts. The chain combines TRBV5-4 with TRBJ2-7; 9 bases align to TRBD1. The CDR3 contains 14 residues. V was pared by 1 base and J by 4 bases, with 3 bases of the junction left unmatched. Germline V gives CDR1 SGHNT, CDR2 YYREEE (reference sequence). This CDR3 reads CASSLSGQGYEQYF. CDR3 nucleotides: TGTGCCAGCAGCTTGTCGGGACAGGGTTACGAGCAGTACTTC.

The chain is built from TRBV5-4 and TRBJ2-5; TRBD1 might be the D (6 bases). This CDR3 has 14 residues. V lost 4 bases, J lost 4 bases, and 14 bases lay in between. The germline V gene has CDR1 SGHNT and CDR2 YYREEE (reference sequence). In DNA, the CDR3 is TGTGCCAGCAGCACCGGACAGAAAGTAGAGACCCAGTACTTC. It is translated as CASSTGQKVETQYF.

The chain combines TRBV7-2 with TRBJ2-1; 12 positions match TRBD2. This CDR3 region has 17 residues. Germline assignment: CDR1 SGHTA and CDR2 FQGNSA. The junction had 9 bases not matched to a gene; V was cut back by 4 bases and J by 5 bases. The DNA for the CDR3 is TGTGCCAGCAGCTACGGGGGACTAGCGGGTGGGCACAATGAGCAGTTCTTC. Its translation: CASSYGGLAGGHNEQFF.

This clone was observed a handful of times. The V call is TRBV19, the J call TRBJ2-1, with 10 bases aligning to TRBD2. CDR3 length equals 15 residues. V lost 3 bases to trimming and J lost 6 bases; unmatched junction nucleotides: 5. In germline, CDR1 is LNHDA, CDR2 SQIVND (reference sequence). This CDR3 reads CASSMLAGVVNEQFF. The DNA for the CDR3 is TGTGCCAGTAGTATGCTAGCGGGAGTAGTCAATGAGCAGTTCTTC.

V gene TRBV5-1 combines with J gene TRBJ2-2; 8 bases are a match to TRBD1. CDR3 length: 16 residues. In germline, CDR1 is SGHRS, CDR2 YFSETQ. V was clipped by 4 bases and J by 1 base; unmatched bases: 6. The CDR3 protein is CASSPGTGLNTGELFF. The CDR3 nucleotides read TGCGCCAGCAGCCCAGGGACAGGCTTGAACACCGGGGAGCTGTTTTTT.

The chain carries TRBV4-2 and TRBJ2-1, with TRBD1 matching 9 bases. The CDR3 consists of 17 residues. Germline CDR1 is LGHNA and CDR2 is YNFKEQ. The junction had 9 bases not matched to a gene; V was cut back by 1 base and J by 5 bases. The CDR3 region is CASSQVPRDRDHNEQFF. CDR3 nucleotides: TGTGCCAGCAGCCAAGTGCCCCGGGACAGGGATCACAATGAGCAGTTCTTC.

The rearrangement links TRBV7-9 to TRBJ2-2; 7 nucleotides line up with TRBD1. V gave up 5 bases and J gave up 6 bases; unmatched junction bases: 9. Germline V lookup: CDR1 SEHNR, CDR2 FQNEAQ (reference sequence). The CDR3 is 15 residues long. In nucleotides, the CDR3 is TGTGCCAGCAGCCCCAATGTGCAGGGGGCCGGGGAGCTGTTTTTT. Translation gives CASSPNVQGAGELFF.

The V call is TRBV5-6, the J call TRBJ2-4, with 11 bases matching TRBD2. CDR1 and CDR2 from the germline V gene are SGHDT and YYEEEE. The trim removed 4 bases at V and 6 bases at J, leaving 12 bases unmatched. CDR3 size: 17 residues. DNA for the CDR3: TGTGCCAGCAGCGAACGGAGACTAGCGGGATCGGGAAACATTCAGTACTTC. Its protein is CASSERRLAGSGNIQYF.

Written as DNA, the CDR3 is TGTGCCACCAGCCGGGGACTAGCGGGGATTCAGTACTTC. This encodes CATSRGLAGIQYF. The chain has TRBV15 and TRBJ2-4, with TRBD2 matching 13 bases. CDR1 is LNHNV and CDR2 is YYDKDF in the germline V gene (reference sequence). J lost 10 bases, V lost 5 bases, and 2 bases had no gene match. This CDR3 comprises 13 residues.

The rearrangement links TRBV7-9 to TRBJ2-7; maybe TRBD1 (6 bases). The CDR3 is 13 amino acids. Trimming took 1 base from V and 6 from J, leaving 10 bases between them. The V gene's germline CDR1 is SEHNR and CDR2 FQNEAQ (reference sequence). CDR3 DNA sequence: TGTGCCAGCAGCTTAGTTGGGGGCCTCGAGCAGTACTTC. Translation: CASSLVGGLEQYF.

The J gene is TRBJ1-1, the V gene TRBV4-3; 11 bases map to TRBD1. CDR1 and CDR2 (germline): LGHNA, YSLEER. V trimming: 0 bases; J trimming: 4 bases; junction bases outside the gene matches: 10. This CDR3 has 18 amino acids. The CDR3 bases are TGCGCCAGCAGCCAAGATTCCACCGGACAGGGGGCCGGCACTGAAGCTTTCTTT. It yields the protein CASSQDSTGQGAGTEAFF.

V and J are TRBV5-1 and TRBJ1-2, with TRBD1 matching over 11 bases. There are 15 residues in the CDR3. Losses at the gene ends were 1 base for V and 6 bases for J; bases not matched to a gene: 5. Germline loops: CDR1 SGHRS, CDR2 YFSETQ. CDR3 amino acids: CASSLIGQGADGYTF. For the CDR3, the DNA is TGCGCCAGCAGCTTGATTGGACAGGGGGCGGATGGCTACACCTTC. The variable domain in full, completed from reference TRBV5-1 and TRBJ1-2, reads KAGVTQTPRYLIKTRGQQVTLSCSPISGHRSVSWYQQTPGQGLQFLFEYFSETQRNKGNFPGRFSGRQFSNSRSEMNVSTLELGDSALYLCASSLIGQGADGYTFGSGTRLTVV.

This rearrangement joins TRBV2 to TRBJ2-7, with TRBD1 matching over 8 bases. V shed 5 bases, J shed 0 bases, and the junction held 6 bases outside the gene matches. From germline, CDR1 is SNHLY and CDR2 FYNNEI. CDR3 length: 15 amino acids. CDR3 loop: CASSRDRFDSYEQYF. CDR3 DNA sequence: TGTGCCAGCAGTCGGGACAGGTTCGACTCCTACGAGCAGTACTTC.

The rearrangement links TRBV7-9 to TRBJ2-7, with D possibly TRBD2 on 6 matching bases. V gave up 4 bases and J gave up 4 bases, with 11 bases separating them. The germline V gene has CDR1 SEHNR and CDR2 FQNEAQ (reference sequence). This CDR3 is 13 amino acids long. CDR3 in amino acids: CASSSGTYYEQYF. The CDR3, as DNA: TGTGCCAGCAGCTCCGGGACTTATTACGAGCAGTACTTC.